The clone carrying this T cell receptor beta chain was detected once. V shed 6 bases, J shed 0 bases, and the junction held 9 bases outside the gene matches. The CDR3 sequence is 16 residues long. The germline gives CDR1 MDHEN, CDR2 SYDVKM. The data are from a study of blood T cell repertoires in COVID-19. Assay: immunoSEQ multiplex PCR; the TCRdb copy retains only in-frame clones and omits some. The sample has some 160,000 clones, approximately 90% seen once. The chain carries TRBV28 and TRBJ1-1, with TRBD1 identical over 8 bases. Sequenced input: peripheral blood. The receptor's source is a man between 50 and 59 years old who had recovered from COVID-19. This CDR3 is CASSSPGTGLNTEAFF. CDR3 DNA sequence: TGTGCCAGCAGCTCACCCGGGACAGGCTTGAACACTGAAGCTTTCTTT. The full variable domain, with the rest looked up from reference TRBV28 and TRBJ1-1, is DVKVTQSSRYLVKRTGEKVFLECVQDMDHENMFWYRQDPGLGLRLIYFSYDVKMKEKGDIPEGYSVSREKKERFSLILESASTNQTSMYLCASSSPGTGLNTEAFFGQGTRLTVV.